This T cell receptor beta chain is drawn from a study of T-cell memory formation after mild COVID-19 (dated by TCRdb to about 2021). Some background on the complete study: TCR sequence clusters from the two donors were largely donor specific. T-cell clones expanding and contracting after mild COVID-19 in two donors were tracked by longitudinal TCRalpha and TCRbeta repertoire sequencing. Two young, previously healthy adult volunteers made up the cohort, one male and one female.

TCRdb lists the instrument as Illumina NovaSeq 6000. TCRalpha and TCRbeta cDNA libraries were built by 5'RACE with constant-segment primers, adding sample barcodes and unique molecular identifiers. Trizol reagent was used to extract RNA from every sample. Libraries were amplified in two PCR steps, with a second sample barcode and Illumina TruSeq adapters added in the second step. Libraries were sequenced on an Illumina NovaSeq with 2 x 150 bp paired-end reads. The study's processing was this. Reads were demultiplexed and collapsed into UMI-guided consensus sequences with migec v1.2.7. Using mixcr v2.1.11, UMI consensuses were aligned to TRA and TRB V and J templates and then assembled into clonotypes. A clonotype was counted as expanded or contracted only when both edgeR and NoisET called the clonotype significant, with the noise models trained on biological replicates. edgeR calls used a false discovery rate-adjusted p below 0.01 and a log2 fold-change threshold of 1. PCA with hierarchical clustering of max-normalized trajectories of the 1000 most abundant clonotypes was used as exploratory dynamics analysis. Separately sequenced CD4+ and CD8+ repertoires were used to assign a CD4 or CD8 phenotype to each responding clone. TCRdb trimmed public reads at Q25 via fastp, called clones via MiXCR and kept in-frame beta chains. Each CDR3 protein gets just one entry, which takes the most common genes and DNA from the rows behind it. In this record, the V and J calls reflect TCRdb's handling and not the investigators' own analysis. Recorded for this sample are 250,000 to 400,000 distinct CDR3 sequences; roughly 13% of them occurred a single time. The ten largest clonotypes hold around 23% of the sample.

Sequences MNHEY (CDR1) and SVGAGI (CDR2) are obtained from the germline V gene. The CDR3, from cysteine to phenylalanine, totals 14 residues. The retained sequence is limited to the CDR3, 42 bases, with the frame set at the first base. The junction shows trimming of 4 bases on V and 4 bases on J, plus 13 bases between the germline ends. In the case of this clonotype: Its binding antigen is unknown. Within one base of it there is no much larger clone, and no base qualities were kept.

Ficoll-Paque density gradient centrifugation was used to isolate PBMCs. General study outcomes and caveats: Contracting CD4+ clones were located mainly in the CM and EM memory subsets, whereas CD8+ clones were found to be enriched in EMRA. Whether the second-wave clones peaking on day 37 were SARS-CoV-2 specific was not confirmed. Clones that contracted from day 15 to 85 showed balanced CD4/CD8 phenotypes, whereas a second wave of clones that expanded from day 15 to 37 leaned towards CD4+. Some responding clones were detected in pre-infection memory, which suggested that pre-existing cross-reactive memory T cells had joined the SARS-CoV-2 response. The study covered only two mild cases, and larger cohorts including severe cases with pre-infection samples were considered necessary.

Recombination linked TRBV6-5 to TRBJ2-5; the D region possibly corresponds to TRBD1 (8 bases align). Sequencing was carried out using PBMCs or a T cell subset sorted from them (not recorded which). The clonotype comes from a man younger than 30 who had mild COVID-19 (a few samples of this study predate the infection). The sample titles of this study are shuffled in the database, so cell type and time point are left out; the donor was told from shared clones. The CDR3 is CASSWYRGGETQYF. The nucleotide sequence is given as TGTGCCAGCAGTTGGTACAGGGGGGGAGAGACCCAGTACTTC.